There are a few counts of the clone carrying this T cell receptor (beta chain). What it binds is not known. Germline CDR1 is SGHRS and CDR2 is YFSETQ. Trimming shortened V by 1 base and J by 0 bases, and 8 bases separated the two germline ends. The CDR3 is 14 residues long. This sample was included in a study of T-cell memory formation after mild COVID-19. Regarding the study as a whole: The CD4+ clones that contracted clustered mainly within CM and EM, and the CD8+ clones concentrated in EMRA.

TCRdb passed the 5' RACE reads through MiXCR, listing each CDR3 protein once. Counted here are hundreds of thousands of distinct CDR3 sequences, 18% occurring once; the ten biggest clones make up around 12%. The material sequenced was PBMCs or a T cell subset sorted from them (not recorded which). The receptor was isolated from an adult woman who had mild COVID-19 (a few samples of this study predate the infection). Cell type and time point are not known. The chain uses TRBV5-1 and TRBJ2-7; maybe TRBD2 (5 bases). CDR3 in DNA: TGCGCCAGCAGCTTGCAAACTAGCTCCTACGAGCAGTACTTC. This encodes CASSLQTSSYEQYF.